This TCR beta chain was recorded in a study of CXCR3-negative and CXCR3-positive naive CD8 T cells. Study-level results: Naive cells, whether CXCR3-negative or CXCR3-positive, had similar TRBV-TRBJ usage, while memory cells differed. More hydrophobic TRB CDR3s occurred in CXCR3-positive than in CXCR3-negative naive cells.

As to this clonotype: What it binds is not known.

The CDR3 totals 16 residues. CDR1 and CDR2 from the germline V gene are LGHNA and YNFKEQ. Preparation of TRB cDNA libraries relied on 5' RACE carrying UMI labels. From the 5' RACE reads, TCRdb lists one entry per CDR3 protein and no DNA. This repertoire comprises 150,000 to 180,000 distinct CDR3 sequences; its ten largest clones make up approximately 0.46%. The sequence came from a human donor in good health. Some clones in this sample may be carry-over from other donors' samples. The sample was naive CXCR3+ CD8+ T cells from blood. Indicated subset: CD45RO-CCR7+CD27+CD95- naive CD8+ T cells expressing CXCR3 (TNR3+). The chain is built from TRBV4-2 and TRBJ2-7; TCRdb's D call, TRBD2, is unchecked because there is no DNA. The CDR3 sequence: CASSLSTGTSPYEQYF.